The sequence of this T cell receptor beta chain was determined in a study of identical twins. Study-wide results and caveats: Out-of-frame alpha sequences common to twins were enriched for low generation probability. Where beta out-of-frame sequences were concerned, excess twin sharing was weaker.

Germline loops: CDR1 SSHAT, CDR2 FNYEAQ (reference sequence). The CDR3 has 15 amino acids. The germline V and J ends were trimmed by 2 bases and 1 base, with 10 bases remaining between them. This clonotype was found a few times. Its matching antigen is unknown. A universal primer site came from template switching; cDNA carried unique molecular identifiers. TCRdb ran MiXCR on the 5' RACE reads and lists one entry per CDR3 protein. The sample records about 240,000 distinct CDR3 sequences, 7.5% being singletons. The same specimen was also included in a second study, on yellow fever vaccine responses in identical twins. That source reports: Reportedly, the response of twins' T cells to the vaccine seemed partly convergent, partly personalized.

The specimen sequenced was CD8+ T cells sorted from blood. The gene calls are TRBV7-7 and TRBJ2-3, with D possibly matching TRBD1 (6 bases). This TCR was sampled from a young woman in good health. DNA of the CDR3: TGTGCCAGCAGCTTATCGACAGGTCGCACAGATACGCAGTATTTT. This sequence encodes CASSLSTGRTDTQYF.